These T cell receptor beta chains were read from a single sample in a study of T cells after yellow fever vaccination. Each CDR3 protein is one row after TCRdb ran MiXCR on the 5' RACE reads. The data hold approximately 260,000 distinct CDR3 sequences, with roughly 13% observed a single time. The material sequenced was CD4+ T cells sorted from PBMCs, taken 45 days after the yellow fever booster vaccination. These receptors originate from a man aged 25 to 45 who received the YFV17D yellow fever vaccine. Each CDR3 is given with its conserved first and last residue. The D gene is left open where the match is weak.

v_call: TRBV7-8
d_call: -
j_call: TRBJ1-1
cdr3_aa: CASSAQVFDTEAFF

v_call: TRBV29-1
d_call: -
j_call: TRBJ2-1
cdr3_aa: CSVDGNEQFF

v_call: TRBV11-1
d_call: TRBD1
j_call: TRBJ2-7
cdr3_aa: CASSLRVGTAMGAYEQYF

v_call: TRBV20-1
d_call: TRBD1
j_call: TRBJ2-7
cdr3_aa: CSARPGQGSGEQYF

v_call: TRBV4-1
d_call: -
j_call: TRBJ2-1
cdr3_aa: CASSQDFTESYNEQFF

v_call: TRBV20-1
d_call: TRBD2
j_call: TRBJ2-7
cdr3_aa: CSARDSGILTREQYF

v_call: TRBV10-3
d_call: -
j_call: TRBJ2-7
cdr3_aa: CATGGGDPNEQYF

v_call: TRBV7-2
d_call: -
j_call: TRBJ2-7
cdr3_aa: CASSLVGAQQYF

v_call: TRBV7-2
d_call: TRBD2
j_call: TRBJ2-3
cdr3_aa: CASTLTSGYTDTQYF

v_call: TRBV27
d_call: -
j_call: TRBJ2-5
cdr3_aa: CASSSSGHQFRETQYF

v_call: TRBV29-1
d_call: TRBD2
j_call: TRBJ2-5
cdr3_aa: CSVVSSGRETQYF

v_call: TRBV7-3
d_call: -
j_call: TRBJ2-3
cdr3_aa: CASSPQAGNTDTQYF

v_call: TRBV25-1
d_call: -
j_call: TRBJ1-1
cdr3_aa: CASSEEWGARAFF

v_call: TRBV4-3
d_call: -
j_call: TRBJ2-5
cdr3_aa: CASSQDWKRETQYF

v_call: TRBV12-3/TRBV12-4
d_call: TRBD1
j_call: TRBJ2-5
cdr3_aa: CASSLDPADRDQETQYF

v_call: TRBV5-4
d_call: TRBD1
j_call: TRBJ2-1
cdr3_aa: CASSGGQGVYEQFF

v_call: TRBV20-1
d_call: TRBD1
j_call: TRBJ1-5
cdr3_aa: CSARVYRGNQPQHF

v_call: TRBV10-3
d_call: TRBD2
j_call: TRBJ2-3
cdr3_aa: CAIRPAGGREDTQYF

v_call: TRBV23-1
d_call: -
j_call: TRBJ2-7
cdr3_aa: CASSHCYEQYF

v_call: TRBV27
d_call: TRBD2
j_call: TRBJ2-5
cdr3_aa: CASSYRTSGQETQYF

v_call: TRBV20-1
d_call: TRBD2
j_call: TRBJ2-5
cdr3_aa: CSAWGGLAGPETQYF

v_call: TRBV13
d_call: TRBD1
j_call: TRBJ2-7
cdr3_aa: CASSSTGQGRDEQYF

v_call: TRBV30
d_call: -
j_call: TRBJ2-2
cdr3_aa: CAWSVGSGELFF

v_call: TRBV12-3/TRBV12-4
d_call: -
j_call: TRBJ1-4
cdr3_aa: CASSLWGSEKLFF

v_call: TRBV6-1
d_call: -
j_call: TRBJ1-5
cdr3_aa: CASMGGSNQPQHF

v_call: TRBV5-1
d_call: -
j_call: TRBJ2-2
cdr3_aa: CASSFTASNTGELFF